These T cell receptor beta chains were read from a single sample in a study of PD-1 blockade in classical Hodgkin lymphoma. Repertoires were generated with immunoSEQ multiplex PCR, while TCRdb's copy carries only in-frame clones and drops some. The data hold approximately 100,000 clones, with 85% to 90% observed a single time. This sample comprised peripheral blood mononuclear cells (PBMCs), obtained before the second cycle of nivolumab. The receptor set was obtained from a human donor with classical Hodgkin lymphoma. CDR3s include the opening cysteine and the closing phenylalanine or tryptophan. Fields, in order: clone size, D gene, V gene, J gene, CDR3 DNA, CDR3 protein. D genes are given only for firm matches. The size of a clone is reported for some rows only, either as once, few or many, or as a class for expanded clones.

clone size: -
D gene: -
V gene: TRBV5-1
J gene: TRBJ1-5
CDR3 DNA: TGCGCCAGCAGCTTGTCTTGGGGGAATCAGCCCCAGCATTTT
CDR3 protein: CASSLSWGNQPQHF

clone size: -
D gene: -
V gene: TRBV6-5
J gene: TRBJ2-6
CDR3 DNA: TGTGCCAGCAGTGGGGCGAGCTCTGGGGCCAACGTCCTGACTTTC
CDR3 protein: CASSGASSGANVLTF

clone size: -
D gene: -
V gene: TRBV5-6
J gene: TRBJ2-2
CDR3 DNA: TGTGCCAGCAGCTTCCCGAACACCGGGGAGCTGTTTTTT
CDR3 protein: CASSFPNTGELFF

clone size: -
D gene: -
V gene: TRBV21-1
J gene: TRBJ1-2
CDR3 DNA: TGTGCCAGCAGCAAGGTCCGGGACAGGGAAGGCTACACCTTC
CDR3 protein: CASSKVRDREGYTF

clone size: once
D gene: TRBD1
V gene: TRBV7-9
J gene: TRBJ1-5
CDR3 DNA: TGTGCCAGCAGCTCCGACCTGGGACAGGGGGGGAATCAGCCCCAGCATTTT
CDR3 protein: CASSSDLGQGGNQPQHF

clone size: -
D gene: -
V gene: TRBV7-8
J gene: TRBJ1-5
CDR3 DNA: TGTGCCAGCAGCTCCCGGCTAAGCAATCAGCCCCAGCATTTT
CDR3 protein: CASSSRLSNQPQHF

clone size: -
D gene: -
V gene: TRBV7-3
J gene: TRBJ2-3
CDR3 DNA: TGTGCCAGCAGCCTCCGGACTAGCACAGATACGCAGTATTTT
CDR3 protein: CASSLRTSTDTQYF

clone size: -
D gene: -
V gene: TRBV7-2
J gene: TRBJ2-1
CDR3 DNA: TGTGCCAGCAGCCGACCGGGGGCTAGGAATGAGCAGTTCTTC
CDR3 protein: CASSRPGARNEQFF

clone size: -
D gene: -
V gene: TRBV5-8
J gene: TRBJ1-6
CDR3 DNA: TGTGCCAGCAGCTACTCCTATAATTCACCCCTCCACTTT
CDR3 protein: CASSYSYNSPLHF

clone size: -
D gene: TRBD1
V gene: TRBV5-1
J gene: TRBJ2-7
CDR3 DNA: TGCGCCAGCAGCCTAGCTATGACAGGGGGAGGCTACGAGCAGTACTTC
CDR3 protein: CASSLAMTGGGYEQYF

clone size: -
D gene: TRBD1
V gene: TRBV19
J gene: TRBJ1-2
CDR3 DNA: TGTGCCAGTAGTAACCGGGACAGGGGGGATGGCTACACCTTC
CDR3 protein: CASSNRDRGDGYTF

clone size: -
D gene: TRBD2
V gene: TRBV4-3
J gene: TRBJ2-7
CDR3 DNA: TGCGCCAGCAGCCAAGTAACTAGCGCGCACTCCTACGAGCAGTACTTC
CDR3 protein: CASSQVTSAHSYEQYF

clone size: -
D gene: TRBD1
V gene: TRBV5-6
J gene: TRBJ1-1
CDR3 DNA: TGTGCCAGCAGCTTGGTAACCGGGACAGGGGCCACTGAAGCTTTCTTT
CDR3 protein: CASSLVTGTGATEAFF

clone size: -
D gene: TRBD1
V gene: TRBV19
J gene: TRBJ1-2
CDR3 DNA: TGTGCCACCCCGGGGACAGACATGGGTTACACCTTC
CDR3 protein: CATPGTDMGYTF

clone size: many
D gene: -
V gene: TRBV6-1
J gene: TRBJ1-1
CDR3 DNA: TGTGCCAGCAGTGCGACAGGCGGGGGGCCGGTTGAAGCTTTCTTT
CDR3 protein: CASSATGGGPVEAFF

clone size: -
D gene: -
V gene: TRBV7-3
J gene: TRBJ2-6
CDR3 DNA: TGTGCCAGCAGCCCACAGGTCTCTAACTCTGGGGCCAACGTCCTGACTTTC
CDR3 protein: CASSPQVSNSGANVLTF

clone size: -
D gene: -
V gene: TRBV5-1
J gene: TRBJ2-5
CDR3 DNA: TGCGCCAGCAGCGTGATCCAGATTGGGGAGACCCAGTACTTC
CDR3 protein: CASSVIQIGETQYF

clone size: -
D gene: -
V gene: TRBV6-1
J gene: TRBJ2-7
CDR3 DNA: TGTGCCAGCAGTGAGGTGGGTTGGGGTTACGAGCAGTACTTC
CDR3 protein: CASSEVGWGYEQYF

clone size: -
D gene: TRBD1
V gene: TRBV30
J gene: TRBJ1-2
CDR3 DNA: TGTGCCTGGAGTAAGAGGGGACTCGGACTTGGACAGGGCTATGGCTACACCTTC
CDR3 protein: CAWSKRGLGLGQGYGYTF

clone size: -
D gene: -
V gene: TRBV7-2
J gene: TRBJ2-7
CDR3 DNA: TGTGCCAGCAGCTTAGCTCTCGCAGGGACCAACGAGCAGTACTTC
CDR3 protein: CASSLALAGTNEQYF

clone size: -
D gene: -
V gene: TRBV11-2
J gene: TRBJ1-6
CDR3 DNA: TGTGCCTGCTCAGGCTCCTATAATTCACCCCTCCACTTT
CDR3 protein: CACSGSYNSPLHF

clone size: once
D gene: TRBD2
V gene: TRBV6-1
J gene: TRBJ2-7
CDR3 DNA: TGTGCCAGCAAGGTAGCGGGGGGCTTGGAGCAGTACTTC
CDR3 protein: CASKVAGGLEQYF